This paragraph reports one T cell receptor (beta chain). Its specificity is unknown. The V end lost 1 base, the J end lost 0 bases, and 16 bases lay between the germline ends. There are 17 residues in the CDR3. CDR1 and CDR2 (germline): SEHNR, FQNEAQ (reference sequence). This sample was included in a study of T-cell memory formation after mild COVID-19. Using constant-segment primers, 5'RACE produced TCR alpha and TCR beta cDNA libraries carrying sample barcodes and UMIs. TCRdb re-called the 5' RACE reads with MiXCR, one entry per CDR3 protein. The sample comprises over 250,000 distinct CDR3 sequences, about 15% of which are singletons, and over 20% rests with the top ten. The study's findings and limits: Clones contracting over day 15 to 85 were CD4/CD8 balanced, with later expanders leaning CD4+. The study detected some responding clones in pre-infection memory, suggesting cross-reactive memory joined.

V usage is TRBV7-9 and J usage is TRBJ2-7, with D unresolved. The sequenced sample consisted of PBMCs or a T cell subset sorted from them (not recorded which). The TCR originated in a man between 18 and 29 years old who had mild COVID-19 (a few samples of this study predate the infection). Cell type and time point are not known. CDR3 region: CASSLVSLGRISYEQYF. Written as DNA, the CDR3 is TGTGCCAGCAGCTTAGTCTCTTTGGGCAGAATCTCCTACGAGCAGTACTTC.